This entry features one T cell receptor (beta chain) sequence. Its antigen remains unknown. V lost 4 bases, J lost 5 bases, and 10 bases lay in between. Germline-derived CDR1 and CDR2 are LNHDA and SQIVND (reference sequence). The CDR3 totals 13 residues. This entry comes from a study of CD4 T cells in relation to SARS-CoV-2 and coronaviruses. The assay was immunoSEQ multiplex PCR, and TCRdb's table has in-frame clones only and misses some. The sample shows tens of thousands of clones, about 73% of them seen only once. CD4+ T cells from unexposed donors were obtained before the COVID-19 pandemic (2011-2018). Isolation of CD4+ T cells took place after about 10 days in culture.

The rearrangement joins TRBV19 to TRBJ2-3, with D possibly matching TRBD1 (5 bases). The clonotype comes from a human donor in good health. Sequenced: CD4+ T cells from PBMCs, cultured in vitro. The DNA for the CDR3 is TGTGCCAGTAGTAATACAGGCGTAGATACGCAGTATTTT. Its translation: CASSNTGVDTQYF. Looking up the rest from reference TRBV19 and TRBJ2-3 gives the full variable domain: DGGITQSPKYLFRKEGQNVTLSCEQNLNHDAMYWYRQDPGQGLRLIYYSQIVNDFQKGDIAEGYSVSREKKESFPLTVTSAQKNPTAFYLCASSNTGVDTQYFGPGTRLTVL.